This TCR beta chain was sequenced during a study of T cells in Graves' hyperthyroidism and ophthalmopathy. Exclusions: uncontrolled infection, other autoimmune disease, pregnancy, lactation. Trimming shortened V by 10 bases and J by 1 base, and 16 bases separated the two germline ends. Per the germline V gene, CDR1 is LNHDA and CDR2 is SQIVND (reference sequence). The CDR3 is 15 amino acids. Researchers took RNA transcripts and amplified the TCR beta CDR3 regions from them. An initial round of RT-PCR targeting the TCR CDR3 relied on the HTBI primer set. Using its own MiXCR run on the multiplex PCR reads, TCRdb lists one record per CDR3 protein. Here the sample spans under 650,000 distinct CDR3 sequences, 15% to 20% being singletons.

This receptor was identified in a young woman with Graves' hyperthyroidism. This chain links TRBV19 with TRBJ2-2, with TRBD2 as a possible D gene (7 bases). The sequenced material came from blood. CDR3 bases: TGTGCCACAAAGGGGGGGGGCTTGAACACCGGGGAGCTGTTTTTT. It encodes CATKGGGLNTGELFF.